In this sample, the clone carrying this TCR beta chain turned up many times. The antigen is not known. These data come from a study of identical twins. Study results and caveats: There is a chance that invariant MAIT and iNKT cells partially muddied zero-insertion analyses. Findings depended on cross-sectional statistics rather than tracking the same donors.

The V and J ends lost 1 base and 16 bases respectively, with 17 bases between them. The CDR3 consists of 13 residues. The germline CDR1 and CDR2 sequences are SEHNR and FQNEAQ (reference sequence). TCRdb ran MiXCR on the 5' RACE reads and lists one entry per CDR3 protein. The profile covers 100,000 to 110,000 distinct CDR3 sequences, with around 5.5% appearing a single time and roughly 12% taken by the ten largest. This chain uses TRBV7-9 with TRBJ2-4; tentatively, D is TRBD1 (6 bases). The sequence came from a woman in her forties or fifties in good health. Sequences were obtained from memory T cells sorted from blood. In DNA, the CDR3 is TGTGCCAGCAGCTTAGAGGCGGACAGCCCTAAATACTTC. It is translated as CASSLEADSPKYF.